A single sample gave rise to the 25 T cell receptor beta chains below, sequenced in a study of response to subunit inactivated influenza vaccine. MiXCR, applied by TCRdb to the RT-PCR reads, yields one record per CDR3 protein. The table has about 520,000 distinct CDR3 sequences, roughly 7.9% seen once. The specimen comprised PBMCs from blood, sampled about 24 months after vaccination. Receptor source: a man between 45 and 75 years old who received an inactivated influenza vaccine.

Only a few counts were recorded for this clonotype. V and J are TRBV20-1 and TRBJ2-7; D not certain. The CDR3 has 14 residues. From germline, CDR1 is DFQATT and CDR2 SNEGSKA (reference sequence). The V end was cut by 0 bases, the J end by 0 bases, with 9 bases between. CDR3 residues: CSARERQNSYEQYF. The CDR3 DNA sequence: TGCAGTGCTAGAGAACGGCAGAACTCCTACGAGCAGTACTTC.

This clonotype came up a few times. The chain employs TRBV20-1 and TRBJ1-5; D is uncertain. Germline V gene lookup returns CDR1 DFQATT and CDR2 SNEGSKA (reference sequence). The CDR3 runs to 13 residues. Trimming cost V 1 base and J 6 bases, with 10 bases left between them. CDR3 sequence (DNA): TGCAGTGCTAGAGTCCCCGGGATTCAGCCCCAGCATTTT. This gives the protein CSARVPGIQPQHF.

This chain connects TRBV23-1 to TRBJ1-6; D is possibly TRBD1 (6 bases). TRBV23-1 falls under the ORF class, with uncertain function. The CDR3 has 16 amino acids. The germline V and J ends were trimmed by 7 bases and 0 bases, with 13 bases remaining between them. The CDR3 loop is CASIMDRSSYNSPLHF. For the CDR3, the DNA is TGCGCCAGCATAATGGACAGAAGCTCCTATAATTCACCCCTCCACTTT.

Only a few counts were recorded for this clonotype. The chain uses TRBV29-1 and TRBJ2-3; perhaps TRBD2 as D (6 bases). The CDR3 consists of 14 residues. Germline V CDR1 and CDR2: SQVTM, ANQGSEA. With 0 bases removed from V and 7 bases from J, the gap between germline ends came to 14 bases. In nucleotides, the CDR3 is TGCAGCGTTGAAGAGCGGGACCGAACACATACGCAGTATTTT. Amino acids: CSVEERDRTHTQYF.

In this sample, this clonotype turned up many times. V and J are TRBV11-2 and TRBJ2-1; 11 nucleotides align to TRBD2. The ends lost 5 bases at V and 10 bases at J; junction bases unmatched: 10. The CDR3 runs 15 residues. CDR1 is SGHAT and CDR2 is FQNNGV in the germline V gene. The CDR3 loop is CASSQGLAGGLEQFF. CDR3 DNA: TGTGCCAGCAGCCAGGGGCTAGCGGGGGGTCTCGAGCAGTTCTTC.

This clonotype showed up just a few times. The V call is TRBV28, the J call TRBJ1-5, with D hard to call. The CDR3 length is 12 residues. CDR1 is MDHEN and CDR2 is SYDVKM in the germline V gene. V lost 3 bases and J lost 6, with 6 bases in between. The chain's CDR3 is CASSFVSQPQHF. In nucleotides, the CDR3 is TGTGCCAGCAGTTTTGTTTCTCAGCCCCAGCATTTT.

There are a few counts of this clonotype. For the CDR3, the DNA is TGTGCCAGCAGCGTGGGACAGGCCCATTCACCCCTCCACTTT. It translates to CASSVGQAHSPLHF. The gene calls are TRBV7-9 and TRBJ1-6, with 8 positions matching TRBD1. This CDR3 has 14 amino acids. Germline CDR1 and CDR2: SEHNR and FQNEAQ (reference sequence). The V and J ends lost 5 bases and 8 bases, in that order; junction bases with no gene match: 5. The complete variable domain, with remaining parts taken from reference TRBV7-9 and TRBJ1-6, reads DTGVSQNPRHKITKRGQNVTFRCDPISEHNRLYWYRQTLGQGPEFLTYFQNEAQLEKSRLLSDRFSAERPKGSFSTLEIQRTEQGDSAMYLCASSVGQAHSPLHFGNGTRLTVT.

Many counts were recorded for this clonotype. The chain uses TRBV11-3 and TRBJ2-5, with 12 bases fitting TRBD2. The CDR3 sequence is 18 residues long. Per germline, CDR1 SGHNT and CDR2 YENEEA. V gave up 4 bases and J gave up 3 bases; unmatched junction bases: 12. The DNA for the CDR3 is TGTGCCAGCAGCTACCATGGAAGGACTAGCGGGACCAAAGAGACCCAGTACTTC. Encoded protein: CASSYHGRTSGTKETQYF.

This clonotype was seen a few times. This sequence joins TRBV20-1 and TRBJ1-5; 7 nucleotides agree with TRBD1. Germline assignment: CDR1 DFQATT and CDR2 SNEGSKA (reference sequence). The CDR3 sequence is 13 residues long. V dropped 7 bases and J dropped 2; count of bases not matched to a gene: 5. CDR3 DNA: TGCAGTGGTAGCACAGGGGGCAATCAGCCCCAGCATTTT. Translation: CSGSTGGNQPQHF.

The J gene is TRBJ2-6, the V gene TRBV4-2; TRBD1 matches 10 bases. Germline V gives CDR1 LGHNA, CDR2 YNFKEQ. The CDR3 extends over 18 amino acids. Trimming took 2 bases from V and 1 from J; bases not matched to a gene: 5. Written as DNA, the CDR3 is TGTGCCAGCAGCCAACCGGGACAGGGGATTTCTGGGGCCAACGTCCTGACTTTC. Encoded protein: CASSQPGQGISGANVLTF.

This clonotype was seen a handful of times. The V gene is TRBV30, the J gene TRBJ1-4; TRBD1 matches at 7 bases. Losses at the gene ends were 0 bases for V and 2 bases for J; bases not matched to a gene: 6. Germline-derived CDR1 and CDR2 are GTSNPN and SVGIG (reference sequence). The CDR3 sequence is 16 residues long. The CDR3, as DNA: TGTGCCTGGAGTGTATCAGGGGGAACGACTAATGAAAAACTGTTTTTT. Its protein product is CAWSVSGGTTNEKLFF.

The sample holds a few counts of this clonotype. The chain recombines TRBV20-1 with TRBJ2-1, with TRBD2 matching over 9 bases. The CDR3 contains 16 residues. The V gene end was trimmed by 0 bases and the J gene end by 3 bases; junction bases not matched to a gene: 6. CDR1 and CDR2 from the germline V gene are DFQATT and SNEGSKA (reference sequence). This CDR3 is CSARDSRGGFYNEQFF. CDR3 bases: TGCAGTGCTAGAGATTCGCGGGGGGGCTTCTACAATGAGCAGTTCTTC.

This sequence joins TRBV4-2 and TRBJ1-5, with unresolved D. The ends were cut back, 1 base at V and 6 bases at J, with 10 bases in the middle. The CDR3 runs 14 residues. The germline CDR1 and CDR2 sequences are LGHNA and YNFKEQ. Here the CDR3 DNA reads TGTGCCAGCAGCCAAGCGGATGGATCTCAGCCCCAGCATTTT. Translating gives CASSQADGSQPQHF.

The rearrangement links TRBV20-1 to TRBJ2-1; D gene uncertain. CDR3 length: 14 amino acids. Per the germline V gene, CDR1 is DFQATT and CDR2 is SNEGSKA (reference sequence). Trimming left V 5 bases short and J 4 bases short, with 15 bases between. The CDR3 protein is CSARTAVTYNEQFF. CDR3 sequence (DNA): TGCAGTGCTCGCACGGCCGTTACTTACAATGAGCAGTTCTTC.

V gene TRBV12-3 or TRBV12-4 combines with J gene TRBJ2-1; 9 bases agree with TRBD2. V was clipped by 1 base and J by 8 bases; unmatched bases: 3. This CDR3 has 14 amino acids. The CDR3 here is CASSLGTSVDEQFF. CDR3 in DNA: TGTGCCAGCAGTTTAGGGACTAGCGTCGATGAGCAGTTCTTC.

This clonotype was recorded many times. The chain couples TRBV9 to TRBJ1-6, with TRBD1 matching over 9 bases. CDR1 and CDR2 (germline): SGDLS, YYNGEE. The V segment lost 0 bases and the J segment 8 bases; nucleotides outside the gene matches: 3. This CDR3 is built from 15 residues. CDR3: CASSVGTGEDSPLHF. The CDR3 DNA follows: TGTGCCAGCAGCGTAGGGACAGGGGAGGATTCACCCCTCCACTTT.

The chain uses TRBV3-1 and TRBJ2-5; TRBD1 matches at 11 bases. Germline V gene sequence: CDR1 LGHDT, CDR2 YNNKEL (reference sequence). CDR3 length equals 15 residues. The V gene end was trimmed by 5 bases and the J gene end by 4 bases; junction bases not matched to a gene: 6. This CDR3 reads CASSALGTGGETQYF. CDR3 bases: TGTGCCAGCAGCGCCCTCGGGACAGGGGGAGAGACCCAGTACTTC.

Ten or more counts support this clonotype. CDR3 coding DNA: TGCAGCGTTGAAACGAGGGGGAGCTCCTACGAGCAGTACTTC. Protein: CSVETRGSSYEQYF. The chain recombines TRBV29-1 with TRBJ2-7; perhaps TRBD1 as D (6 bases). Trimming left V 2 bases short and J 0 bases short, with 11 bases between. Germline V lookup: CDR1 SQVTM, CDR2 ANQGSEA. The CDR3 spans 14 residues.

This clonotype was recorded many times. The chain links TRBV12-3 or TRBV12-4 to TRBJ2-2; unclear D gene. V dropped 7 bases and J dropped 4 bases, with 10 bases sitting between them. This CDR3 spans 13 amino acids. The CDR3 sequence is CASMTSLTGELFF. DNA of the CDR3: TGTGCCAGCATGACCTCTCTCACCGGGGAGCTGTTTTTT.

This clonotype has more than one count but fewer than ten. The V call is TRBV24-1, the J call TRBJ2-1, with 13 bases identical to TRBD2. J was trimmed by 5 bases and V by 2 bases; bases with no gene match: 2. CDR3 length equals 16 residues. Germline CDR1 reads KGHDR; CDR2 reads SFDVKD. CDR3 DNA: TGTGCCACCAGTGATTGGACTAGCGGGGGAAACAATGAGCAGTTCTTC. It codes for CATSDWTSGGNNEQFF.

In its sample, this clonotype was seen a few times. V gene TRBV6-2 or TRBV6-3 combines with J gene TRBJ1-5, with a tentative D call TRBD1 (5 bases). The CDR3 spans 14 residues. Trimming stripped 2 bases from V and 4 bases from J, with 9 bases between. CDR1 and CDR2 (germline): MNHEY, SVGEGT. The CDR3 sequence is CASSYGGRNQPQHF. The CDR3 coding sequence is TGTGCCAGCAGTTACGGGGGTCGGAATCAGCCCCAGCATTTT.

Many counts were recorded for this clonotype. The chain couples TRBV20-1 to TRBJ2-1; 8 bases are shared with TRBD2. CDR1 is DFQATT and CDR2 is SNEGSKA in the germline V gene (reference sequence). Trimming removed 5 bases from V and 9 bases from J; junction bases left unmatched: 12. This CDR3 comprises 14 residues. CDR3 nucleotides: TGCAGTGCTCCCAGGAGCGGGAGAAGGGGTGAGCAGTTCTTC. It encodes CSAPRSGRRGEQFF.

This clonotype showed up just a few times. V gene TRBV20-1 combines with J gene TRBJ2-5, with 8 nucleotides matching TRBD2. The CDR3 is 13 amino acids. CDR1 and CDR2 (germline): DFQATT, SNEGSKA (reference sequence). V lost 6 bases, J lost 2 bases, and 5 bases stayed unmatched. CDR3 sequence: CSASGTRQETQYF. CDR3 coding DNA: TGCAGTGCCTCCGGGACTAGGCAAGAGACCCAGTACTTC.

The V and J genes are TRBV7-9 and TRBJ1-2; D gene ambiguous. With 3 bases removed from V and 7 bases from J, the gap between germline ends came to 15 bases. The CDR3 length is 14 residues. From germline, CDR1 is SEHNR and CDR2 FQNEAQ (reference sequence). The CDR3, as DNA: TGTGCCAGCAGCTTTTCTAGTTTAATGCGTGGCTACACCTTC. This encodes CASSFSSLMRGYTF.

This clonotype was seen a handful of times. The V and J genes are TRBV12-3 or TRBV12-4 and TRBJ1-2; D uncertain. V lost 8 bases, J lost 0 bases, and 7 bases lay in between. The CDR3 contains 12 residues. The chain's CDR3 is CASAIANYGYTF. In DNA form, the CDR3 reads TGTGCCAGCGCGATAGCTAACTATGGCTACACCTTC.